This TCR beta chain was profiled in a study of response to subunit inactivated influenza vaccine. A single record per CDR3 protein comes from TCRdb applying MiXCR to the RT-PCR reads. The table has approximately 530,000 distinct CDR3 sequences, 13% seen once. From germline, CDR1 is SGHAT and CDR2 FQDESV (reference sequence). Trimming removed 0 bases from V and 0 bases from J; junction bases left unmatched: 8. This CDR3 spans 18 amino acids. This clonotype showed up just a few times. The V call is TRBV11-1, the J call TRBJ2-3; 8 bases are shared with TRBD2. The source material was PBMCs from blood, sampled more than 35 days after vaccination. The sequence derives from a man between 45 and 60 years old who received an inactivated influenza vaccine. Written as DNA, the CDR3 is TGTGCCAGCAGCTTAGCGGAGACTAGCGCTCCCAGCACAGATACGCAGTATTTT. Amino acids: CASSLAETSAPSTDTQYF.